This TCR beta chain originates from a study of siplizumab effects on memory and regulatory T cells. This table comes from immunoSEQ multiplex PCR, and its TCRdb copy is limited to in-frame clones, with some not included. In the table there are some 62,000 clones, 70% to 85% of which are singletons. CDR1 and CDR2 from the germline V gene are SGDLS and YYNGEE. This CDR3 has 13 residues. Trimming cost V 4 bases and J 9 bases, with 14 bases left between them. This clone was observed once. The sequenced sample consisted of memory CD4+ T cells sorted from blood. The chain links TRBV9 to TRBJ1-3; perhaps TRBD1 as D (5 bases). The receptor was derived from a human donor in good health. The CDR3: CASSQGDGSTIYF. The CDR3 DNA reads as TGTGCCAGCAGCCAGGGAGACGGATCCACCATATATTTT.